Below, one TCR beta chain is given with its context. The data derive from a study of shared T cell receptors in the human thymus. This CDR3 has 16 amino acids. Germline CDR1 and CDR2: LGHNA and YNFKEQ. V shed 2 bases and J 0 bases; nucleotides not matched to a gene: 3. Clones were read by immunoSEQ multiplex PCR, and TCRdb kept only the in-frame ones, dropping some. The repertoire includes roughly 700,000 clones, around 89% of them detected once, and 0.008% to 0.011% sits in the top ten. These records were also assigned to another study, of human thymus T cells. Per that paper: Among thymic and blood repertoires, usage of V and J genes appeared biased.

The receptor's source is a boy in the first two years of life with a congenital heart defect. Sequencing was carried out using thymocytes. The rearrangement uses TRBV4-2 and TRBJ2-3; 9 positions agree with TRBD2. The CDR3 bases are TGTGCCAGCAGCCAACGACTAGCGGCTAGCACAGATACGCAGTATTTT. Translated, it gives CASSQRLAASTDTQYF.